Shown below are 27 T cell receptor beta chains from a single sample sequenced in a study of blood T cells in healthy people across ages. A second PCR of 7 to 11 cycles used a sample-barcoded 5' primer and a J-beta primer mix. TCRdb reanalysed the 5' RACE reads using MiXCR and keeps one entry per CDR3 protein. The table lists 790,000 or so distinct CDR3 sequences, about 45% of them singletons. The source material was blood. Receptor source: a man older than 75 in good health.

This clonotype was seen a single time. The rearrangement uses TRBV12-3 or TRBV12-4 and TRBJ1-6; 12 bases line up with TRBD1. The CDR3 has 16 amino acids. The ends lost 4 bases at V and 5 bases at J; junction bases unmatched: 3. This CDR3 is CASSWDRGRHNSPLHF. The CDR3 nucleotides are TGTGCCAGCAGTTGGGACAGGGGGCGCCATAATTCACCCCTCCACTTT.

The chain carries TRBV4-2 and TRBJ2-1; TRBD2 agrees at 10 bases. Germline V gene sequence: CDR1 LGHNA, CDR2 YNFKEQ. V shed 0 bases and J 2 bases; nucleotides not matched to a gene: 4. The CDR3 is 17 residues long. The CDR3 nucleotides are TGTGCCAGCAGCCAAGATTGGCTAGCGGGGGCCTACAATGAGCAGTTCTTC. Translating gives CASSQDWLAGAYNEQFF.

This clonotype was recorded a few times. The chain recombines TRBV5-1 with TRBJ1-2; 9 bases line up with TRBD1. Germline V gene lookup returns CDR1 SGHRS and CDR2 YFSETQ. V lost 4 bases, J lost 8 bases, and 12 bases stayed unmatched. The CDR3 is 15 amino acids. The CDR3 DNA reads TGCGCCAGCAGCCGGTCCGGGACAGGGACTGGGGGCTACACCTTC. Translated: CASSRSGTGTGGYTF.

The rearrangement links TRBV10-3 to TRBJ2-1; 12 nucleotides agree with TRBD2. V trimming: 6 bases; J trimming: 7 bases; junction bases outside the gene matches: 4. Germline assignment: CDR1 ENHRY and CDR2 SYGVKD. CDR3 length: 14 amino acids. The CDR3 nucleotides are TGTGCCATCAGCAGGACTAGCGGGGAGAATGAGCAGTTCTTC. Its translation: CAISRTSGENEQFF.

There are a few counts of this clonotype. The J gene is TRBJ2-1, the V gene TRBV7-2, with D perhaps TRBD2 (6 bases). Trimming removed 5 bases from V and 7 bases from J, with 27 bases in between. Germline assignment: CDR1 SGHTA and CDR2 FQGNSA. The CDR3 contains 18 residues. The CDR3 DNA sequence: TGTGCCAGCAGCACTAGGGTATCTGGGACTGTAGGACGAAATGAGCAGTTCTTC. The encoded protein is CASSTRVSGTVGRNEQFF.

CDR3 amino acids: CASSWLAGEDANEQYF. The CDR3 DNA sequence: TGCGCCAGCAGCTGGTTAGCGGGCGAGGACGCCAATGAGCAGTACTTC. This chain uses TRBV5-1 with TRBJ2-5; 7 bases agree with TRBD2. The V segment lost 3 bases and the J segment 11 bases; nucleotides outside the gene matches: 19. CDR1 and CDR2 from the germline V gene are SGHRS and YFSETQ. The CDR3 contains 16 residues.

This chain uses TRBV20-1 with TRBJ2-7; D may be TRBD2 (6 bases). Per germline, CDR1 DFQATT and CDR2 SNEGSKA (reference sequence). The CDR3 consists of 16 residues. With 5 bases removed from V and 7 bases from J, the gap between germline ends came to 27 bases. The DNA for the CDR3 is TGCAGTGCTCTGGGGTGGGGGACCCCGATTGGGGGGGAGCAGTACTTC. Translation gives CSALGWGTPIGGEQYF.

The rearrangement joins TRBV19 to TRBJ1-2; D not certain. The germline gives CDR1 LNHDA, CDR2 SQIVND (reference sequence). This CDR3 has 11 amino acids. Trimming pared 5 bases from V and 5 bases from J, leaving 6 bases between. The CDR3 sequence: CASSQQYGYTF. The CDR3 region has the DNA TGTGCCAGTAGTCAGCAATATGGCTACACCTTC.

The table lists this clonotype with a few counts. The V call is TRBV29-1, the J call TRBJ2-5; D possibly corresponds to TRBD2 (7 bases). This CDR3 has 14 amino acids. V was pared by 1 base and J by 2 bases, with 11 bases between. Per the germline V gene, CDR1 is SQVTM and CDR2 is ANQGSEA. The CDR3 loop is CSVEVGGTQETQYF. CDR3 in DNA: TGCAGCGTTGAAGTGGGGGGGACACAAGAGACCCAGTACTTC.

The genes are TRBV6-2 or TRBV6-3 and TRBJ2-7, with 11 bases that match TRBD1. Germline trimming cut 7 bases from V and 1 base from J; bases unmatched to any gene: 18. This CDR3 contains 19 residues. Germline CDR1 reads MNHEY; CDR2 reads SVGEGT. CDR3 sequence: CASTTTGTGGAPLSYEQYF. CDR3 nucleotides: TGTGCCAGCACTACTACCGGGACAGGGGGTGCACCGCTTTCCTACGAGCAGTACTTC.

In its sample, this clonotype was seen a few times. The chain links TRBV20-1 to TRBJ2-7; D perhaps matches TRBD2 (6 bases). Germline CDR1 is DFQATT and CDR2 is SNEGSKA (reference sequence). This CDR3 has 14 amino acids. Deletions cut 5 bases from V and 3 bases from J, with 17 bases between. The CDR3 nucleotides read TGCAGTGCTCGGCCACGACTAGATAACTACGAGCAGTACTTC. It translates to CSARPRLDNYEQYF.

This clonotype has a single count. This chain uses TRBV12-3 or TRBV12-4 with TRBJ2-5; 9 bases line up with TRBD2. The CDR3 covers 14 residues. Trimming cost V 4 bases and J 6 bases; bases outside gene matches: 6. CDR3 loop: CASSSTSGRKTQYF. In DNA, the CDR3 is TGTGCCAGCAGTTCAACCAGCGGGAGGAAGACCCAGTACTTC.

A note on this clonotype: A much larger clone is a single base away; this may be a read error. This chain joins TRBV5-1 and TRBJ2-4; 9 nucleotides align to TRBD1. The end of the DNA is better explained by TRBJ2-7, so the J call may be wrong. Germline values: CDR1 SGHRS, CDR2 YFSETQ. This CDR3 region has 15 residues. CDR3 nucleotides: TGCGCCAGCAGGTCCACCTGGGACAGGGACCACGAGCAGTACTTC. Amino acids: CASRSTWDRDHEQYF.

About this clonotype itself: One end of the junction is discordant with germline, which a read error may explain. The chain combines TRBV7-7 with TRBJ2-1; 13 bases fit TRBD2. CDR1 is SSHAT, CDR2 FNYEAQ, per germline (reference sequence). This CDR3 has 15 residues. Here the CDR3 DNA reads TGTGCTAGCAGCGTAGGGACTAGCGGGACCAATGAGCAGTTCTTC. It codes for CASSVGTSGTNEQFF.

This chain joins TRBV5-1 and TRBJ2-5; D possibly corresponds to TRBD1 (5 bases). CDR3 length equals 13 residues. V was pared by 2 bases and J by 2 bases, with 7 bases between. Per germline, CDR1 SGHRS and CDR2 YFSETQ. CDR3 loop: CASSLQEQETQYF. The CDR3 DNA sequence: TGCGCCAGCAGCTTACAGGAACAAGAGACCCAGTACTTC.

J is TRBJ2-1 and V is TRBV18, with a tentative D call TRBD2 (6 bases). The CDR3 sequence is 18 residues long. Looked up from germline, CDR1 is KGHSH and CDR2 is LQKENI. V dropped 6 bases and J dropped 6 bases, with 27 bases sitting between them. The CDR3 bases are TGTGCCAGCTCGCAGCCTACCCCCGGTGCGGGACTTGTCAATGAGCAGTTCTTC. Its protein is CASSQPTPGAGLVNEQFF.

With respect to this clonotype: A much larger clone differs by one base, so this may be a read error. The chain has TRBV15 and TRBJ2-4; TRBD1 agrees at 7 bases. Germline CDR1 LNHNV, CDR2 YYDKDF (reference sequence). This CDR3 region has 16 residues. The CDR3 region is CTTSRGTVLAKNIQYF. In DNA, the CDR3 is TGTACCACCAGCAGAGGGACAGTCTTAGCCAAAAACATTCAGTACTTC.

This chain links TRBV20-1 with TRBJ2-5; 7 bases align to TRBD1. Germline CDR1 reads DFQATT; CDR2 reads SNEGSKA (reference sequence). Unmatched junction bases numbered 15, after V lost 6 bases and J lost 11 bases. The CDR3 is made up of 13 amino acids. The DNA of the CDR3 is TGCAGTGCGCCCAATCTAGGGGGCCGTGAGCAGTACTTC. Residues: CSAPNLGGREQYF.

This clonotype has more than one count but fewer than ten. This chain uses TRBV5-1 with TRBJ1-2; no reliable D call. There are 13 residues in the CDR3. Trimming cost V 0 bases and J 4 bases, with 7 bases left between them. Per the germline V gene, CDR1 is SGHRS and CDR2 is YFSETQ. CDR3 residues: CASSLEPRYGYTF. The DNA for the CDR3 is TGCGCCAGCAGCTTGGAACCTCGCTATGGCTACACCTTC.

The sample holds many counts of this clonotype. The chain combines TRBV28 with TRBJ2-7; 8 bases line up with TRBD1. Per germline, CDR1 MDHEN and CDR2 SYDVKM. The CDR3 sequence is 19 residues long. V gave up 1 base and J gave up 0 bases; unmatched junction bases: 14. The CDR3 reads CASSLLKLRQGYSSYEQYF. In DNA, the CDR3 is TGTGCCAGCAGTTTATTAAAACTACGACAGGGGTACAGCTCCTACGAGCAGTACTTC.

The chain employs TRBV4-1 and TRBJ2-1, with TRBD2 identical over 14 bases. The length of the CDR3 is 17 residues. CDR1 and CDR2 (germline): MGHRA, YSYEKL. The V segment lost 0 bases and the J segment 5 bases; nucleotides outside the gene matches: 3. Written as DNA, the CDR3 is TGCGCCAGCAGCCAAGATATGGGACTAGCGGGGGACAATGAGCAGTTCTTC. It specifies CASSQDMGLAGDNEQFF.

This clonotype appeared a few times. V and J are TRBV5-1 and TRBJ2-7, with 11 bases aligning to TRBD2. CDR3 length: 16 amino acids. Germline lookup yields CDR1 SGHRS and CDR2 YFSETQ. V trimming: 4 bases; J trimming: 4 bases; junction bases outside the gene matches: 10. CDR3 bases: TGCGCCAGCAGCACAACACCGGGACTAGCGGCTTACGAGCAGTACTTC. This translates into CASSTTPGLAAYEQYF.

V is TRBV4-3 and J is TRBJ2-1; perhaps TRBD2 as D (6 bases). The DNA matches TRBJ2-7 better at its end, which makes the J call doubtful. The CDR3 runs to 16 residues. The germline V gene has CDR1 LGHNA and CDR2 YSLEER. The CDR3 region is CASSQELAAVYNEQYF. The CDR3 DNA follows: TGCGCCAGCAGCCAAGAGTTAGCGGCGGTCTACAATGAGCAGTACTTC.

CDR3 loop: CASSLREGQGDEQYF. CDR3 in DNA: TGTGCCAGCAGCCTCCGGGAGGGCCAAGGGGATGAGCAGTACTTC. The J gene is TRBJ2-7, the V gene TRBV6-2 or TRBV6-3; TRBD2 agrees at 8 bases. Germline V gene data show CDR1 as MNHEY and CDR2 as SVGEGT. The J segment lost 7 bases and the V segment lost 6 bases, leaving 14 bases of the junction unmatched. There are 15 residues in the CDR3.

This clonotype was detected only a few times. A much larger clone lies a single base off, so this may be a read error. V usage is TRBV3-1 and J usage is TRBJ2-7; 7 nucleotides align to TRBD1. CDR1 and CDR2 (germline): LGHDT, YNNKEL (reference sequence). The J segment lost 7 bases and the V segment lost 5 bases, leaving 11 bases of the junction unmatched. This CDR3 has 14 amino acids. The DNA for the CDR3 is TGTGCCAGCAGCAGGGACAGACTATACAATGAGCAGTACTTC. Amino acid sequence: CASSRDRLYNEQYF.

The gene calls are TRBV5-6 and TRBJ1-1; 8 bases align to TRBD1. The CDR3 contains 14 residues. Trimming cost V 6 bases and J 0 bases; bases outside gene matches: 4. Germline CDR1 SGHDT, CDR2 YYEEEE. CDR3 coding DNA: TGTGCCAGCACCAGACAGGGGTTGAACACTGAAGCTTTCTTT. Encoded protein: CASTRQGLNTEAFF.

The rearrangement links TRBV10-3 to TRBJ2-4; D possibly corresponds to TRBD2 (5 bases). The CDR3 is 13 amino acids. The V end was cut by 1 base, the J end by 8 bases, with 9 bases between. Per the germline V gene, CDR1 is ENHRY and CDR2 is SYGVKD. The CDR3 here is CAISEFSDDIQYF. For the CDR3, the DNA is TGTGCCATCAGTGAGTTTAGCGATGACATTCAGTACTTC.